This T cell receptor (beta chain) comes out of a study of CD8 T cells in ankylosing spondylitis. TCRdb re-derived calls from the 5' RACE reads in MiXCR, one entry per CDR3 protein. This sample has under 250,000 distinct CDR3 sequences, with approximately 24% found just once. Germline CDR1 and CDR2: DFQATT and SNEGSKA (reference sequence). The CDR3 totals 18 residues. With 2 bases clipped from V and 1 base from J, the junction kept 7 bases outside the gene matches. J is TRBJ2-3 and V is TRBV20-1, with 15 bases matching TRBD2. The material sequenced was blood, either unsorted or a sorted T cell fraction (not recorded which). The sequence was collected from a male donor with ankylosing spondylitis or in good health (not recorded which). The CDR3 is CSARSGLAGGVGTDTQYF. CDR3 bases: TGCAGTGCTAGATCCGGACTAGCGGGAGGGGTGGGCACAGATACGCAGTATTTT.